These 26 T cell receptor beta chains came from one sample sequenced in a study of beta chain features in type 1 diabetes. Sequenced material consisted of expressed TCRB transcripts (all of the isolated RNA was reverse transcribed). Only in-frame clones appear in the TCRdb table, and some are missing; sequencing was by immunoSEQ multiplex PCR. The table includes under 400,000 clones, roughly a fifth detected once. The sample taken for sequencing was naive CD4+ T cells from blood. Receptors originate from a woman aged 18-29 years in good health.

The rearrangement uses TRBV4-3 and TRBJ2-5, with D perhaps matching TRBD2 (6 bases). The CDR3 length is 16 residues. The germline V and J ends were trimmed by 0 bases and 2 bases, with 13 bases remaining between them. Germline V gene lookup returns CDR1 LGHNA and CDR2 YSLEER. CDR3 sequence reads: CASSQDAGSSQETQYF. Here the CDR3 DNA reads TGCGCCAGCAGCCAAGACGCGGGGAGCTCGCAAGAGACCCAGTACTTC.

This clone was seen only a few times. The chain recombines TRBV5-4 with TRBJ2-1; 10 positions agree with TRBD2. The germline V gene has CDR1 SGHNT and CDR2 YYREEE (reference sequence). V shed 4 bases and J 6 bases; nucleotides not matched to a gene: 10. The CDR3 loop spans 16 amino acids. The CDR3 DNA is TGTGCCAGCAGCCCACCCACTAGCGGGGCAGCCAATGAGCAGTTCTTC. Its protein is CASSPPTSGAANEQFF. Complete variable domain (other parts from reference TRBV5-4 and TRBJ2-1): ETGVTQSPTHLIKTRGQQVTLRCSSQSGHNTVSWYQQALGQGPQFIFQYYREEENGRGNFPPRFSGLQFPNYSSELNVNALELDDSALYLCASSPPTSGAANEQFFGPGTRLTVL.

This clone was counted only a few times. The chain recombines TRBV4-1 with TRBJ2-2; D is ambiguous. V shed 3 bases and J shed 7 bases, with 12 bases lying between them. The CDR3 has 14 residues. Germline loops: CDR1 MGHRA, CDR2 YSYEKL. The CDR3 nucleotides are TGCGCCAGCAGCCACCCTCCCCGGAGCGGGGAGCTGTTTTTT. It specifies CASSHPPRSGELFF.

This clone was counted between two and nine times. The J gene is TRBJ1-3, the V gene TRBV9, with D tentatively TRBD1 (5 bases). There are 14 residues in the CDR3. CDR1 is SGDLS and CDR2 is YYNGEE in the germline V gene. Trimming pared 4 bases from V and 1 base from J, leaving 9 bases between. The CDR3 DNA reads TGTGCCAGCAGCTTCCAGGGTTCTGGAAACACCATATATTTT. Translated, it gives CASSFQGSGNTIYF.

In its sample, this clone was seen a few times. This chain joins TRBV18 and TRBJ2-5; no reliable D call. The germline V gene encodes CDR1 KGHSH and CDR2 LQKENI. The CDR3 sequence is 13 residues long. The V end was cut by 3 bases, the J end by 1 base, with 6 bases between. The CDR3 DNA reads TGTGCCAGCTCACCTAGTCCCCAAGAGACCCAGTACTTC. Its translation is CASSPSPQETQYF.

This chain uses TRBV7-9 with TRBJ2-5; D uncertain. Trimming cost V 4 bases and J 2 bases, with 11 bases left between them. This CDR3 has 14 amino acids. Germline CDR1 SEHNR, CDR2 FQNEAQ (reference sequence). CDR3 sequence reads: CASSSNHEQETQYF. The CDR3 DNA sequence: TGTGCCAGCAGCTCAAATCACGAGCAAGAGACCCAGTACTTC.

This clone was seen only a few times. The chain has TRBV21-1 and TRBJ2-5; the table's D call, TRBD1, has no DNA check behind it. TRBV21-1 is shown as a pseudogene. This CDR3 region has 16 residues. For the CDR3, the DNA is TGTGCCAGCAGCCCCCGGGCAGGGGGCGAATCTGAGACCCAGTACTTC. It translates to CASSPRAGGESETQYF.

This clone has more than one count but fewer than ten. The chain links TRBV7-6 to TRBJ1-1, with a weak D call TRBD1 (6 bases). V lost 0 bases, J lost 1 base, and 6 bases lay in between. This CDR3 is 14 amino acids long. Germline V gene data show CDR1 as SGHVS and CDR2 as FNYEAQ. The CDR3 bases are TGTGCCAGCAGCTTAGCACAGGGGAACACTGAAGCTTTCTTT. Amino acids: CASSLAQGNTEAFF.

This clone has a handful of counts. Other DNA sequences in this specimen translate into the identical CDR3. The DNA of the CDR3 is TGCGCCAGCAGCCTGGACAGGGGCCCTGAAGCTTTCTTT. Translating it yields CASSLDRGPEAFF. This chain joins TRBV5-1 and TRBJ1-1; TRBD1 matches 9 bases. Germline values: CDR1 SGHRS, CDR2 YFSETQ. The V segment lost 4 bases and the J segment 6 bases; nucleotides outside the gene matches: 4. This CDR3 region has 13 residues.

This clone has just a few counts. The rearrangement uses TRBV6-6 and TRBJ2-5, with a possible D match to TRBD2 (5 bases). The CDR3 contains 14 residues. V lost 1 base, J lost 5 bases, and 11 bases lay in between. Germline values: CDR1 MNHNY, CDR2 SVGAGI (reference sequence). CDR3 sequence: CASSYLRARETQYF. The CDR3 DNA sequence: TGTGCCAGCAGTTACTTGCGGGCGAGGGAGACCCAGTACTTC.

The chain links TRBV2 to TRBJ2-5; 11 nucleotides line up with TRBD2. V gave up 4 bases and J gave up 0 bases; unmatched junction bases: 4. CDR1 SNHLY and CDR2 FYNNEI come from the germline V gene. This CDR3 spans 16 amino acids. The CDR3 DNA reads TGTGCCAGCAGTGCGGGACTAGCGGATTACCAAGAGACCCAGTACTTC. It codes for CASSAGLADYQETQYF.

This sequence joins TRBV2 and TRBJ1-5, with D uncertain. The CDR3 runs 14 residues. Trimming stripped 3 bases from V and 1 base from J, with 7 bases between. Looked up from germline, CDR1 is SNHLY and CDR2 is FYNNEI. DNA of the CDR3: TGTGCCAGCAGTGACCAGTCGAGCAATCAGCCCCAGCATTTT. This sequence encodes CASSDQSSNQPQHF.

This clone was detected only a few times. This sequence joins TRBV30 and TRBJ2-7; weak D call: TRBD1 (6 bases). Germline assignment: CDR1 GTSNPN and CDR2 SVGIG (reference sequence). The CDR3 loop spans 16 amino acids. Deletions cut 3 bases from V and 2 bases from J, with 20 bases between. In DNA, the CDR3 is TGTGCCTGGAGGCCCCAACCGAGACAGGTTCCCTACGAGCAGTACTTC. It codes for CAWRPQPRQVPYEQYF. The full variable domain, completed using reference TRBV30 and TRBJ2-7, is SQTIHQWPATLVQPVGSPLSLECTVEGTSNPNLYWYRQAAGRGLQLLFYSVGIGQISSEVPQNLSASRPQDRQFILSSKKLLLSDSGFYLCAWRPQPRQVPYEQYFGPGTRLTVT.

This chain links TRBV7-2 with TRBJ1-5; 8 nucleotides agree with TRBD1. The CDR3 totals 16 residues. The germline CDR1 and CDR2 sequences are SGHTA and FQGNSA. The ends lost 3 bases at V and 2 bases at J; junction bases unmatched: 6. The CDR3 nucleotides read TGTGCCAGCAGCTTCGGAACAGGGGGTGGCAATCAGCCCCAGCATTTT. This translates into CASSFGTGGGNQPQHF.

This chain uses TRBV14 with TRBJ1-2; 7 nucleotides match TRBD1. CDR3 length: 18 residues. With V trimmed by 1 base and J by 3 bases, 14 bases remained unmatched. The germline V gene has CDR1 SGHDN and CDR2 FVKESK. In nucleotides, the CDR3 is TGTGCCAGCAGCCAAGGCCCTTCCAGGGGGGCTCGAGACTATGGCTACACCTTC. It yields the protein CASSQGPSRGARDYGYTF.

This clone was seen a few times. The chain links TRBV12-5 to TRBJ2-3; possible D gene TRBD2, 5 bases. CDR1 and CDR2 (germline): LGHNT, FRNRAP. V was trimmed by 3 bases and J by 4 bases, leaving 8 bases between them. The CDR3 loop spans 13 amino acids. This CDR3 is CASGFSASDTQYF. The CDR3 bases are TGTGCTAGTGGTTTTAGCGCGTCAGATACGCAGTATTTT. The full variable domain, in which reference TRBV12-5 and TRBJ2-3 provide the parts outside the CDR3, is DARVTQTPRHKVTEMGQEVTMRCQPILGHNTVFWYRQTMMQGLELLAYFRNRAPLDDSGMPKDRFSAEMPDATLATLKIQPSEPRDSAVYFCASGFSASDTQYFGPGTRLTVL.

This clone was observed a few times. The CDR3 nucleotides are TGTGCCAGCAGCTTAGGGCCAGGGGATGGCTACACCTTC. This encodes CASSLGPGDGYTF. The rearrangement links TRBV13 to TRBJ1-2; tentative D call: TRBD1 (6 bases). This CDR3 contains 13 residues. V lost 0 bases and J lost 6, with 8 bases in between. Germline values: CDR1 PRHDT, CDR2 FYEKMQ (reference sequence).

V gene TRBV5-4 combines with J gene TRBJ2-2; D is possibly TRBD2 (6 bases). In germline, CDR1 is SGHNT, CDR2 YYREEE (reference sequence). Trimming pared 0 bases from V and 0 bases from J, leaving 15 bases between. The CDR3 contains 18 residues. The CDR3 loop is CASSLALGLLANTGELFF. In DNA, the CDR3 is TGTGCCAGCAGCTTGGCCCTGGGACTCCTCGCGAACACCGGGGAGCTGTTTTTT.

The V gene is TRBV2, the J gene TRBJ2-7; TRBD1 matches 7 bases. The junction had 4 bases not matched to a gene; V was cut back by 6 bases and J by 2 bases. Germline assignment: CDR1 SNHLY and CDR2 FYNNEI. CDR3 length equals 13 residues. The CDR3 DNA reads as TGTGCCAGCAGGATCACAGGGGCCTACGAGCAGTACTTC. The encoded protein is CASRITGAYEQYF.

This chain's CDR3 is CSVDPGQGVGTGELFF. For the CDR3, the DNA is TGCAGCGTAGATCCGGGACAGGGGGTTGGCACCGGGGAGCTGTTTTTT. This chain uses TRBV29-1 with TRBJ2-2; 11 nucleotides line up with TRBD1. The CDR3 has 16 residues. The junction had 10 bases not matched to a gene; V was cut back by 6 bases and J by 4 bases. Germline lookup yields CDR1 SQVTM and CDR2 ANQGSEA.

The chain recombines TRBV6-5 with TRBJ1-2; 8 nucleotides line up with TRBD1. The trim removed 2 bases at V and 9 bases at J, leaving 11 bases unmatched. The CDR3 covers 15 residues. Per the germline V gene, CDR1 is MNHEY and CDR2 is SVGAGI. The CDR3 bases are TGTGCCAGCAGTTACCACTTGACAGGGGCTATGAGCTACACCTTC. Its protein is CASSYHLTGAMSYTF.

The chain links TRBV10-3 to TRBJ1-2, with 8 bases matching TRBD1. This CDR3 is 14 amino acids long. The germline V gene encodes CDR1 ENHRY and CDR2 SYGVKD. V dropped 2 bases and J dropped 4; count of bases not matched to a gene: 3. CDR3 region: CAISEGDRSYGYTF. DNA for the CDR3: TGTGCCATCAGTGAGGGGGACAGGTCCTATGGCTACACCTTC.

The chain employs TRBV7-9 and TRBJ2-1, with 11 bases identical to TRBD2. The length of the CDR3 is 16 residues. V lost 0 bases, J lost 12 bases, and 10 bases stayed unmatched. Germline V gene lookup returns CDR1 SEHNR and CDR2 FQNEAQ (reference sequence). CDR3 protein: CASSLASGRALGAQFF. The CDR3 nucleotides are TGTGCCAGCAGCTTAGCTAGCGGGAGGGCCCTAGGTGCGCAGTTCTTC.

The chain is built from TRBV5-4 and TRBJ2-5, with D possibly being TRBD2 (5 bases). CDR3 length: 14 residues. Trimming took 2 bases from V and 1 from J, leaving 9 bases between them. CDR1 is SGHNT and CDR2 is YYREEE in the germline V gene (reference sequence). DNA for the CDR3: TGTGCCAGCAGCTTCCCTAGCTCCCAAGAGACCCAGTACTTC. This gives the protein CASSFPSSQETQYF.

Concerning this clone: A much larger clone sits a single nucleotide away, making a read error possible. Other DNA sequences from this sample encode an identical CDR3 as well. J is TRBJ1-1 and V is TRBV5-1, with TRBD1 as a possible D gene (6 bases). The CDR3 loop spans 13 amino acids. Germline CDR1 and CDR2: SGHRS and YFSETQ. V lost 4 bases to trimming and J lost 1 base, with 8 bases between them. In DNA form, the CDR3 reads TGCGCCAGCAGCCAACAGGGGAACACTGAAGCTTTCTTT. Translated: CASSQQGNTEAFF.

This clone has more than one count but fewer than ten. The rearrangement uses TRBV30 and TRBJ2-3, with 10 bases lining up with TRBD2. The junction had 7 bases not matched to a gene; V was cut back by 1 base and J by 6 bases. The CDR3 has 15 amino acids. The germline V gene encodes CDR1 GTSNPN and CDR2 SVGIG (reference sequence). The CDR3 loop is CAWSAGLAEGDTQYF. In DNA form, the CDR3 reads TGTGCCTGGAGTGCAGGACTAGCGGAGGGGGATACGCAGTATTTT. Together with reference TRBV30 and TRBJ2-3, the CDR3 gives the full variable domain: SQTIHQWPATLVQPVGSPLSLECTVEGTSNPNLYWYRQAAGRGLQLLFYSVGIGQISSEVPQNLSASRPQDRQFILSSKKLLLSDSGFYLCAWSAGLAEGDTQYFGPGTRLTVL.